This is a list of T cell receptor beta chains from one sample in a study of control samples from healthy donors and cancer patients. TCRdb's copy holds only in-frame clones and misses some; the assay was immunoSEQ multiplex PCR. In the table there are about 200,000 clones, roughly nine tenths of which are singletons. Material: blood. The receptors come from a man between 25 and 39 years old in good health. The CDR3 runs from the conserved cysteine through the conserved F or W. For some rows the clone size is stated as once, few or many, or as a class when expanded; others skip it.

abundance: .; v_gene: TRBV2; j_gene: TRBJ1-1; len: 14; CDR3aa: CASSVYRERTEAFF
abundance: .; v_gene: TRBV6-5; j_gene: TRBJ2-6; len: 11; CDR3aa: CASKGANVLTF
abundance: .; v_gene: TRBV19; j_gene: TRBJ1-1; len: 13; CDR3aa: CASSQTGNTEAFF
abundance: .; v_gene: TRBV30; j_gene: TRBJ1-2; len: 14; CDR3aa: CAWTSVEHNYGYTF
abundance: .; v_gene: TRBV14; j_gene: TRBJ1-4; len: 19; CDR3aa: CASSHSRGGTPPTNEKLFF
abundance: .; v_gene: TRBV2; j_gene: TRBJ2-1; len: 16; CDR3aa: CAILRTSGGSYNEQFF
abundance: .; v_gene: TRBV7-9; j_gene: TRBJ1-6; len: 16; CDR3aa: CASKYSDSSYNSPLHF
abundance: once; v_gene: TRBV3-1/TRBV3-2; j_gene: TRBJ2-1; len: 19; CDR3aa: CASSPFHTSGGSSYNEQFF
abundance: few; v_gene: TRBV2; j_gene: TRBJ1-5; len: 14; CDR3aa: CASSERGVNQPQHF
abundance: .; v_gene: TRBV23-1; j_gene: TRBJ1-1; len: 14; CDR3aa: CASKPGQGDTEAFF
abundance: .; v_gene: TRBV6-5; j_gene: TRBJ1-1; len: 12; CDR3aa: CASIWGGTEAFF
abundance: .; v_gene: TRBV18; j_gene: TRBJ2-7; len: 14; CDR3aa: CASSPRTGNYEQYF
abundance: .; v_gene: TRBV10-2; j_gene: TRBJ1-2; len: 13; CDR3aa: CASRTGAEGGYTF
abundance: .; v_gene: TRBV19; j_gene: TRBJ1-3; len: 16; CDR3aa: CASTTPLDRERNTIYF
abundance: .; v_gene: TRBV15; j_gene: TRBJ2-3; len: 17; CDR3aa: CATSRSFGTGGMYTQYF
abundance: .; v_gene: TRBV19; j_gene: TRBJ1-5; len: 16; CDR3aa: CASSKGQGKGNQPQHF
abundance: few; v_gene: TRBV5-4; j_gene: TRBJ1-2; len: 14; CDR3aa: CASSPGQGNYGYTF
abundance: .; v_gene: TRBV5-6; j_gene: TRBJ2-1; len: 15; CDR3aa: CASRLGGSSYNEQFF
abundance: .; v_gene: TRBV10-2; j_gene: TRBJ1-6; len: 14; CDR3aa: CASRQQEYNSPLHF
abundance: .; v_gene: TRBV4-1; j_gene: TRBJ2-5; len: 15; CDR3aa: CASSQVERPAETQYF
abundance: .; v_gene: TRBV18; j_gene: TRBJ1-2; len: 16; CDR3aa: CASSPGTGGDSLGYTF
abundance: .; v_gene: TRBV7-2; j_gene: TRBJ2-7; len: 14; CDR3aa: CASSLLKAYYEQYF
abundance: .; v_gene: TRBV12-3/TRBV12-4; j_gene: TRBJ1-1; len: 11; CDR3aa: CASSRTPAPFF
abundance: few; v_gene: TRBV15; j_gene: TRBJ1-3; len: 16; CDR3aa: CATSSDRDRAGNTIYF
abundance: .; v_gene: TRBV19; j_gene: TRBJ1-5; len: 14; CDR3aa: CASWDRRQNQPQHF
abundance: once; v_gene: TRBV7-9; j_gene: TRBJ2-3; len: 18; CDR3aa: CASSSHQWTSGGNGWQYF
abundance: .; v_gene: TRBV5-1; j_gene: TRBJ1-2; len: 16; CDR3aa: CASSSAFGQGNYGYTF
abundance: .; v_gene: TRBV11-3; j_gene: TRBJ2-2; len: 16; CDR3aa: CASSLNRGVNTGELFF
abundance: .; v_gene: TRBV18; j_gene: TRBJ1-1; len: 16; CDR3aa: CASSQGQGGFGTEAFF
abundance: many; v_gene: TRBV5-6; j_gene: TRBJ2-7; len: 15; CDR3aa: CASSKQWGGFYEQYF
abundance: .; v_gene: TRBV4-2; j_gene: TRBJ2-1; len: 15; CDR3aa: CASSQEPGSYNEQFF
abundance: .; v_gene: TRBV2; j_gene: TRBJ1-1; len: 13; CDR3aa: CASSWTGYTEAFF
abundance: few; v_gene: TRBV19; j_gene: TRBJ2-3; len: 15; CDR3aa: CASSSLAGGEDTQYF
abundance: .; v_gene: TRBV27; j_gene: TRBJ1-1; len: 15; CDR3aa: CASSDNFGLNTEAFF
abundance: .; v_gene: TRBV7-9; j_gene: TRBJ1-5; len: 14; CDR3aa: CASSAAYSNQPQHF
abundance: .; v_gene: TRBV19; j_gene: TRBJ1-1; len: 13; CDR3aa: CASSSQQGTEAFF
abundance: .; v_gene: TRBV11-2; j_gene: TRBJ1-3; len: 14; CDR3aa: CASSPRTAGNTIYF
abundance: .; v_gene: TRBV6-5; j_gene: TRBJ1-6; len: 16; CDR3aa: CASSYSAQGINSPLHF
abundance: .; v_gene: TRBV5-4; j_gene: TRBJ1-2; len: 14; CDR3aa: CASRTTGGNYGYTF
abundance: .; v_gene: TRBV6-6; j_gene: TRBJ1-1; len: 14; CDR3aa: CASIISPGNTEAFF
abundance: .; v_gene: TRBV4-2; j_gene: TRBJ1-2; len: 18; CDR3aa: CASSQDLGRRVGNYGYTF
abundance: .; v_gene: TRBV5-1; j_gene: TRBJ2-1; len: 13; CDR3aa: CASSLTDVGEQFF
abundance: .; v_gene: TRBV18; j_gene: TRBJ1-1; len: 15; CDR3aa: CASSPQKGANTEAFF
abundance: .; v_gene: TRBV4-2; j_gene: TRBJ1-4; len: 15; CDR3aa: CASSQDDGEGEKLFF
abundance: .; v_gene: TRBV5-4; j_gene: TRBJ2-7; len: 14; CDR3aa: CASSLGGEPYEQYF